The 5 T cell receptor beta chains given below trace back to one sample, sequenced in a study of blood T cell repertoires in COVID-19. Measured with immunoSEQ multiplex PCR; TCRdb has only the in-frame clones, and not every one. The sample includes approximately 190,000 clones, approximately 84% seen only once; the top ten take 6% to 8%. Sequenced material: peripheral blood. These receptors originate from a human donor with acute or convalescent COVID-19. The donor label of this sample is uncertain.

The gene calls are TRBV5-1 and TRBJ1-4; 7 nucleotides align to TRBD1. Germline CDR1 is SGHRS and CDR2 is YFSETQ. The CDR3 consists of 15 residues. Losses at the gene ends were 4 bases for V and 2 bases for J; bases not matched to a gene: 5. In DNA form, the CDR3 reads TGCGCCAGCAGCCCTACGACAGGGACTAATGAAAAACTGTTTTTT. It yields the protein CASSPTTGTNEKLFF.

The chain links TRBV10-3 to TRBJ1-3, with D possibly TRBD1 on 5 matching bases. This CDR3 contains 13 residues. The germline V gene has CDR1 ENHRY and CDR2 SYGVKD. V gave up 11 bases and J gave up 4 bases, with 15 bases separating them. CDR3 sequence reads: CAASGLQGNTIYF. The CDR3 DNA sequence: TGTGCCGCCTCGGGACTTCAGGGAAACACCATATATTTT.

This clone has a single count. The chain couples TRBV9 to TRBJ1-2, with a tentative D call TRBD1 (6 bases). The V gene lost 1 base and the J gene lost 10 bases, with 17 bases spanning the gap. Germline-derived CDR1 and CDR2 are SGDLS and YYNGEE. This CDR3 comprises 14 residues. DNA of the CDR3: TGTGCCAGCAGCGTAACCGGGACACCCTGGCACTACACCTTC. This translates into CASSVTGTPWHYTF.

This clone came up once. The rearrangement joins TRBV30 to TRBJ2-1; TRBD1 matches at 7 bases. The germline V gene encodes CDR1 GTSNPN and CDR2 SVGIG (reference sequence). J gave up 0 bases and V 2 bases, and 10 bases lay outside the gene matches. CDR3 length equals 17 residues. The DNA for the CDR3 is TGTGCCTGGAGTCCGCTCAAGGGGGACAGCTCCTACAATGAGCAGTTCTTC. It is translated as CAWSPLKGDSSYNEQFF.

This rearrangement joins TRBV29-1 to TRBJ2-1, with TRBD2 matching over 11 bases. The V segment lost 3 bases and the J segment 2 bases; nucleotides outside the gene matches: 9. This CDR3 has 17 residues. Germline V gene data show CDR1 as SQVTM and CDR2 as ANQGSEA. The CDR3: CSVDPPTSGRAYNEQFF. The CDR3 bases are TGCAGCGTTGATCCCCCAACTAGCGGGAGAGCCTACAATGAGCAGTTCTTC.